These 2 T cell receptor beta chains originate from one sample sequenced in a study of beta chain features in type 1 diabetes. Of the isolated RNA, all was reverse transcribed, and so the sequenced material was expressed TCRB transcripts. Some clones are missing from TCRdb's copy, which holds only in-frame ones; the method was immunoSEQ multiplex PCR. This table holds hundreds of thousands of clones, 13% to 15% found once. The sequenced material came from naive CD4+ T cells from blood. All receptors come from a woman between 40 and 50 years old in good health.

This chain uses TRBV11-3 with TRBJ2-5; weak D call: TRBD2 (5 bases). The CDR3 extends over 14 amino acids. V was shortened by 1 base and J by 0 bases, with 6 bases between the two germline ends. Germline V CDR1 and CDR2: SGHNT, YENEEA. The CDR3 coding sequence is TGTGCCAGCAGCTTAGCGGGGAACCAAGAGACCCAGTACTTC. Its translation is CASSLAGNQETQYF.

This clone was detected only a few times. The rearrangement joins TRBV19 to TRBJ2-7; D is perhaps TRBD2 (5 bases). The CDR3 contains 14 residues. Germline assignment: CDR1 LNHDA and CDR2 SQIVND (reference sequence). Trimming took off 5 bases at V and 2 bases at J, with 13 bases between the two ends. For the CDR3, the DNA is TGTGCCAGTAGTCGCGGGCGTACCACCTACGAGCAGTACTTC. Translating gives CASSRGRTTYEQYF.